A selection of T cell receptor beta chains follows, all from one sample in a study of human T cells and chemical hapten exposure. TCRdb analysed the RACE reads with MiXCR anew, one entry per CDR3 protein. The sample contains 75,000 to 95,000 distinct CDR3 sequences, 10% to 15% of which appear only once. The sample was whole blood, taken in connection with sensitization to the hapten diphenylcyclopropenone (DPC). Receptor source: a woman aged 60-75 years with alopecia areata. Some clones in this sample may be carry-over from other donors' samples. CDR3s include the opening cysteine and the closing phenylalanine or tryptophan. D genes are given only for firm matches. Size tells how often a clone was seen (once, few, many) or the class of an expanded clone, and some rows leave it out.

clone size: -; D gene: -; J gene: TRBJ2-2; V gene: TRBV2; CDR3 DNA: TGTGCCAGCAGTGGGACCGTGGGAGGGGAGCTGTTTTTT; CDR3 protein: CASSGTVGGELFF
clone size: many; D gene: -; J gene: TRBJ2-7; V gene: TRBV6-1; CDR3 DNA: TGTGCCAGCAGTGCCCAGAGGACAGAATCCTACGAGCAGTACTTC; CDR3 protein: CASSAQRTESYEQYF
clone size: many; D gene: TRBD2; J gene: TRBJ2-1; V gene: TRBV13; CDR3 DNA: TGTGCCAGCAGCTATGGACTAGCGGGGAGGCAAGAGCAGTTCTTC; CDR3 protein: CASSYGLAGRQEQFF
clone size: many; D gene: -; J gene: TRBJ2-5; V gene: TRBV4-1; CDR3 DNA: TGCGCCAGCAGCACGACAGTTAAAGAGACCCAGTACTTC; CDR3 protein: CASSTTVKETQYF
clone size: few; D gene: -; J gene: TRBJ2-7; V gene: TRBV20-1; CDR3 DNA: TGCAGTGCTAGAGCCGGCAACCTAAGGGGCTACGAGCAGTACTTC; CDR3 protein: CSARAGNLRGYEQYF
clone size: -; D gene: -; J gene: TRBJ1-5; V gene: TRBV2; CDR3 DNA: TGTGCCAGCAGTGGGCCTATTCAGCCCCAGCATTTT; CDR3 protein: CASSGPIQPQHF
clone size: -; D gene: TRBD2; J gene: TRBJ2-1; V gene: TRBV29-1; CDR3 DNA: TGCAGCGTGAGCGGGGACTCCTGCAATGAGCAGTTCTTC; CDR3 protein: CSVSGDSCNEQFF
clone size: many; D gene: -; J gene: TRBJ2-3; V gene: TRBV7-2; CDR3 DNA: TGTGCCAGCAGCTTGGGGGGCCCTCCCACAGATACGCAGTATTTT; CDR3 protein: CASSLGGPPTDTQYF
clone size: few; D gene: -; J gene: TRBJ2-3; V gene: TRBV9; CDR3 DNA: TGTGCCAGCAGCCGCCGGGACTTTGACCCAGATACGCAGTATTTT; CDR3 protein: CASSRRDFDPDTQYF
clone size: few; D gene: -; J gene: TRBJ1-1; V gene: TRBV30; CDR3 DNA: TGTGCCTCGAACGTTAACCTTTTTACAGGGAAAAACACTGAAGCTTTCTTT; CDR3 protein: CASNVNLFTGKNTEAFF
clone size: many; D gene: -; J gene: TRBJ1-1; V gene: TRBV9; CDR3 DNA: TGTGCCAGCAGCGGGTCAGGGGAGTCGGGCACTGAAGCTTTCTTT; CDR3 protein: CASSGSGESGTEAFF
clone size: -; D gene: TRBD1; J gene: TRBJ1-6; V gene: TRBV7-2; CDR3 DNA: TGTGCCAGCAGCCCCCCAGGGGGATCACCCCTCCACTTT; CDR3 protein: CASSPPGGSPLHF
clone size: few; D gene: TRBD1; J gene: TRBJ1-1; V gene: TRBV4-1; CDR3 DNA: TGCGCCAGCAGCCACGCTTACCTCCGGACAGGGGGCGGAACTGAAGCTTTCTTT; CDR3 protein: CASSHAYLRTGGGTEAFF
clone size: many; D gene: -; J gene: TRBJ2-2; V gene: TRBV7-8; CDR3 DNA: TGTGCCAGCAGCTTGGGAACCTCGAACACCGGGGAGCTGTTTTTT; CDR3 protein: CASSLGTSNTGELFF
clone size: -; D gene: -; J gene: TRBJ2-7; V gene: TRBV11-1; CDR3 DNA: TGTGCCAGCGGGTTTGTTGCACGCGAGCAGTACTTC; CDR3 protein: CASGFVAREQYF
clone size: few; D gene: TRBD1; J gene: TRBJ2-2; V gene: TRBV6-5; CDR3 DNA: TGTGCCAGCAGCCGGGGACAGTCGAACACCGGGGAGCTGTTTTTT; CDR3 protein: CASSRGQSNTGELFF
clone size: many; D gene: TRBD2; J gene: TRBJ2-5; V gene: TRBV29-1; CDR3 DNA: TGCAGCGTCCTCGGGGGAGGGATGGAGACCCAGTACTTC; CDR3 protein: CSVLGGGMETQYF
clone size: many; D gene: -; J gene: TRBJ1-1; V gene: TRBV2; CDR3 DNA: TGTGCCAGCAGCGCTCTGGGCCTAAACACTGAAGCTTTCTTT; CDR3 protein: CASSALGLNTEAFF
clone size: -; D gene: -; J gene: TRBJ1-1; V gene: TRBV29-1; CDR3 DNA: TGCAGCGTTTCCATGTTGTTTGGGAACACTGAAGCTTTCTTT; CDR3 protein: CSVSMLFGNTEAFF
clone size: -; D gene: -; J gene: TRBJ1-6; V gene: TRBV13; CDR3 DNA: TGTGCCAGCAGCTTAGTGGCAGATTACTCACCCCTCCACTTT; CDR3 protein: CASSLVADYSPLHF
clone size: few; D gene: -; J gene: TRBJ1-5; V gene: TRBV20-1; CDR3 DNA: TGCAGTGCCCCGAAAGTCGGGGGTCAGCCCCAGCATTTT; CDR3 protein: CSAPKVGGQPQHF
clone size: -; D gene: -; J gene: TRBJ1-1; V gene: TRBV20-1; CDR3 DNA: TGCAGTGCTAGTCTTCACACAGGGAACACTGAAGCTTTCTTT; CDR3 protein: CSASLHTGNTEAFF
clone size: -; D gene: TRBD1; J gene: TRBJ1-4; V gene: TRBV10-3; CDR3 DNA: TGTGCCATCAGTGAACGTACAGGGGTTGAAGAAAAACTGTTTTTT; CDR3 protein: CAISERTGVEEKLFF
clone size: -; D gene: -; J gene: TRBJ1-1; V gene: TRBV10-3; CDR3 DNA: TGTGCCATCAGTGAGTCAGGTGAAGCTTTCTTT; CDR3 protein: CAISESGEAFF
clone size: -; D gene: -; J gene: TRBJ1-5; V gene: TRBV18; CDR3 DNA: TGTGCCAGCTCACCGACGCCGGTCGAAGGGCCCCAGCATTTT; CDR3 protein: CASSPTPVEGPQHF
clone size: many; D gene: -; J gene: TRBJ2-1; V gene: TRBV18; CDR3 DNA: TGTGCCAGCTCACCGCCCTGGGGTGAGCAGTTCTTC; CDR3 protein: CASSPPWGEQFF
clone size: many; D gene: -; J gene: TRBJ1-5; V gene: TRBV12-3/TRBV12-4; CDR3 DNA: TGTGCCAGCAGGTCGGAAAGGGGATGGGTAGAAGGGCCCCAGCATTTT; CDR3 protein: CASRSERGWVEGPQHF
clone size: -; D gene: -; J gene: TRBJ2-1; V gene: TRBV6-5; CDR3 DNA: TGTGCCAGCAGATTCGCAGGGACTGAGCAGTTCTTC; CDR3 protein: CASRFAGTEQFF
clone size: many; D gene: -; J gene: TRBJ1-5; V gene: TRBV4-2; CDR3 DNA: TGTGCCAGCAGCCAAGACAGGAGCAATCAGCCCCAGCATTTT; CDR3 protein: CASSQDRSNQPQHF
clone size: few; D gene: -; J gene: TRBJ2-2; V gene: TRBV12-3/TRBV12-4; CDR3 DNA: TGTGCCAGCACTGCCTACGGGTACGGGGAGCTGTTTTTT; CDR3 protein: CASTAYGYGELFF
clone size: -; D gene: -; J gene: TRBJ2-7; V gene: TRBV15; CDR3 DNA: TGTGCCACCAGCAGAGAGACCTACGAGCAGTACTTC; CDR3 protein: CATSRETYEQYF
clone size: many; D gene: -; J gene: TRBJ1-2; V gene: TRBV5-1; CDR3 DNA: TGCGCCAGCAGCGGGGACGGGACGGACTATGGCTACACCTTC; CDR3 protein: CASSGDGTDYGYTF
clone size: -; D gene: -; J gene: TRBJ1-5; V gene: TRBV12-3/TRBV12-4; CDR3 DNA: TGTGCCAGCAGTTTTCCGGTCCAGCCCCAGCATTTT; CDR3 protein: CASSFPVQPQHF
clone size: -; D gene: -; J gene: TRBJ2-5; V gene: TRBV10-1; CDR3 DNA: TGCGCACCCAGTACAGGGCAAGAGACCCAGTACTTC; CDR3 protein: CAPSTGQETQYF
clone size: few; D gene: TRBD1; J gene: TRBJ2-3; V gene: TRBV12-5; CDR3 DNA: TGTGCTAGTGGTGGACAGGGTTCCCACACAGATACGCAGTATTTT; CDR3 protein: CASGGQGSHTDTQYF
clone size: -; D gene: -; J gene: TRBJ1-6; V gene: TRBV20-1; CDR3 DNA: TGCAGTGCGAGACAGAGCTCCTATAATTCACCCCTCCACTTT; CDR3 protein: CSARQSSYNSPLHF
clone size: many; D gene: TRBD2; J gene: TRBJ2-7; V gene: TRBV12-3/TRBV12-4; CDR3 DNA: TGTGCCAGCAGTCCCAACCCGGGACTAGCGGAGCAGTACTTC; CDR3 protein: CASSPNPGLAEQYF
clone size: many; D gene: TRBD1; J gene: TRBJ1-4; V gene: TRBV7-9; CDR3 DNA: TGTGCCAGCAGCTTAGCAGACAGGGGGCAACTGTTTTTT; CDR3 protein: CASSLADRGQLFF
clone size: many; D gene: TRBD1; J gene: TRBJ2-2; V gene: TRBV18; CDR3 DNA: TGTGCCAGCTCACCCCAGGACAGGGAGCACACCGGGGAGCTGTTTTTT; CDR3 protein: CASSPQDREHTGELFF
clone size: many; D gene: -; J gene: TRBJ2-1; V gene: TRBV24-1; CDR3 DNA: TGTGCCACCAGTGATTTGGGACAGAACAATGAGCAGTTCTTC; CDR3 protein: CATSDLGQNNEQFF
clone size: many; D gene: -; J gene: TRBJ1-1; V gene: TRBV7-3; CDR3 DNA: TGTGCCAGCAGCTTAATTTTAGACACTGAAGCTTTCTTT; CDR3 protein: CASSLILDTEAFF
clone size: many; D gene: -; J gene: TRBJ1-5; V gene: TRBV6-1; CDR3 DNA: TGTGCCACCAGGGACCCCAATCAGCCCCAGCATTTT; CDR3 protein: CATRDPNQPQHF
clone size: many; D gene: -; J gene: TRBJ1-4; V gene: TRBV2; CDR3 DNA: TGTGCCAGCAGTGATCAGATGGCAACTAATGAAAAACTGTTTTTT; CDR3 protein: CASSDQMATNEKLFF
clone size: -; D gene: -; J gene: TRBJ1-2; V gene: TRBV11-2; CDR3 DNA: TGTGCCAGCAGCCCGAGGGAGACTCATGGTTACACCTTC; CDR3 protein: CASSPRETHGYTF
clone size: few; D gene: -; J gene: TRBJ2-7; V gene: TRBV20-1; CDR3 DNA: TGCAGTGCTAGTAAGACCTACGAGCAGTACTTC; CDR3 protein: CSASKTYEQYF
clone size: many; D gene: -; J gene: TRBJ2-3; V gene: TRBV18; CDR3 DNA: TGTGCCAGCTCACCACCTAGGGGCTCAGATACGCAGTATTTT; CDR3 protein: CASSPPRGSDTQYF
clone size: -; D gene: TRBD2; J gene: TRBJ2-1; V gene: TRBV9; CDR3 DNA: TGTGCCAGCAGCGTAGGGGTTGGGGGACTAACCTTCAATGAGCAGTTCTTC; CDR3 protein: CASSVGVGGLTFNEQFF
clone size: few; D gene: -; J gene: TRBJ1-1; V gene: TRBV20-1; CDR3 DNA: TGCAGTGCTAGAGTTGGGCTAACTGAAGCTTTCTTT; CDR3 protein: CSARVGLTEAFF
clone size: few; D gene: -; J gene: TRBJ2-3; V gene: TRBV6-6; CDR3 DNA: TGTGCCAGCAGTTACTCGGACACAGATACGCAGTATTTT; CDR3 protein: CASSYSDTDTQYF
clone size: -; D gene: TRBD1; J gene: TRBJ1-1; V gene: TRBV28; CDR3 DNA: TGTGCCAGCAGTTCCCCACAGGGGGTGAACACTGAAGCTTTCTTT; CDR3 protein: CASSSPQGVNTEAFF
clone size: many; D gene: -; J gene: TRBJ1-1; V gene: TRBV30; CDR3 DNA: TGTGCCTGTCCTGGGGGGGAGAACACTGAAGCTTTCTTT; CDR3 protein: CACPGGENTEAFF
clone size: many; D gene: -; J gene: TRBJ1-3; V gene: TRBV12-3/TRBV12-4; CDR3 DNA: TGTGCCAGCAGTTTCAGTGGCTCTGGAAACACCATATATTTT; CDR3 protein: CASSFSGSGNTIYF
clone size: -; D gene: TRBD2; J gene: TRBJ2-3; V gene: TRBV28; CDR3 DNA: TGTGCCAGCAGTCGACTAGCCCCCACAGATACGCAGTATTTT; CDR3 protein: CASSRLAPTDTQYF
clone size: -; D gene: -; J gene: TRBJ2-3; V gene: TRBV12-3/TRBV12-4; CDR3 DNA: TGTGCCAGCAGTCCCGGGGGGCCGGTAGATACGCAGTATTTT; CDR3 protein: CASSPGGPVDTQYF
clone size: many; D gene: -; J gene: TRBJ1-1; V gene: TRBV27; CDR3 DNA: TGTGCCAGCAGTCAAAGGGGGAACACTGAAGCTTTCTTT; CDR3 protein: CASSQRGNTEAFF
clone size: many; D gene: TRBD2; J gene: TRBJ2-1; V gene: TRBV7-6; CDR3 DNA: TGTGCCAGCAGCTTAGGCGGGGGGGCCGGCTACAATGAGCAGTTCTTC; CDR3 protein: CASSLGGGAGYNEQFF
clone size: many; D gene: -; J gene: TRBJ2-5; V gene: TRBV6-2/TRBV6-3; CDR3 DNA: TGTGCCAGCAGTTACGGGGACCGAGAGACCCAGTACTTC; CDR3 protein: CASSYGDRETQYF
clone size: -; D gene: -; J gene: TRBJ1-1; V gene: TRBV6-1; CDR3 DNA: TGTGCCAGCAGTGATGTGGCGGTATACACTGAAGCTTTCTTT; CDR3 protein: CASSDVAVYTEAFF
clone size: few; D gene: -; J gene: TRBJ1-3; V gene: TRBV2; CDR3 DNA: TGTGCCAGCAGTATCTCGGCAGCCTCTGGAAACACCATATATTTT; CDR3 protein: CASSISAASGNTIYF
clone size: many; D gene: -; J gene: TRBJ2-1; V gene: TRBV12-3/TRBV12-4; CDR3 DNA: TGTGCCAGTGGACACTCCAACACATGGGGGCAGTTCTTC; CDR3 protein: CASGHSNTWGQFF